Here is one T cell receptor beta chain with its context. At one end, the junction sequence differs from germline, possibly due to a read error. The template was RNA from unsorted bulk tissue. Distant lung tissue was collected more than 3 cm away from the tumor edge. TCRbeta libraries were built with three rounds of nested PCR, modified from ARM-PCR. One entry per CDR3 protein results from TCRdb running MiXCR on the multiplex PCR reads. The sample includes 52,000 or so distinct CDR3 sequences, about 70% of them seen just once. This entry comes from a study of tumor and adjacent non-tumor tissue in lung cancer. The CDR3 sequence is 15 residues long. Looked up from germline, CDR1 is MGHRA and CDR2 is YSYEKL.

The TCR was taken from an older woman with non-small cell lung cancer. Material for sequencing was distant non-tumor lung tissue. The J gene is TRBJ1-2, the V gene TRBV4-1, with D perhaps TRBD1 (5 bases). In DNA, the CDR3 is TGCACCAGCAGCCAAGTAGGGATAGGGGACTATGGCTACACCTTC. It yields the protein CTSSQVGIGDYGYTF.